This TCR beta chain was recorded in a study of molecular identifiers for immune sequencing clone quantification (dated by TCRdb to 2016 to 2018). The study in broad terms: For a replicate experiment, RNA from approximately 20,000 or 100,000 naive CD8 T cells was divided into five aliquots, and four of the five aliquots were sequenced. CD8 T cells were used in a methods study to benchmark molecular-identifier clustering-based TCR repertoire sequencing (MIDCIRS) and TCR RNA copy counting.

Libraries of naive CD8 T cells were generated from roughly 21,000 to 960,000 sorted cells, with 10%, 30% or 50% of the purified RNA used. Naive CD8 T cells were FACS-sorted as CD8+CD4-CCR7+CD45RA+ on a BD FACSAria II into RLT Plus buffer. To test detection sensitivity, Jurkat RNA equal to fewer than 13 TCR copies was added to samples of roughly 18,000-1,100,000 naive CD8 T cells. CD8 T cells were enriched using RosetteSep CD8+ T Cell Enrichment Cocktail and Ficoll-Paque, and the enriched cells then underwent ACK red cell lysis. Libraries were built with PCR. Instrument on record: Illumina HiSeq 4000. Bulk TCR libraries were generated as previously described, with the TCR primers listed in Table S5 used. Purification of total RNA was performed with the Qiagen AllPrep DNA/RNA kit. Reads from multiple sequencing runs of the same library were pooled before analysis. Per the original workflow: Reads were retained only if an exact TCR constant sequence was present, and the retained reads were trimmed to 150 nt and grouped according to their 12-nt molecular barcodes. Within each barcode group, reads were sub-clustered at a 15% Levenshtein threshold, and quality-weighted consensus sequences were built per RNA molecule. Non-functional sequences were discarded, and so were lower-count sequences lying one edit away from another sequence. Based on fitting two negative binomial distributions, any barcode sub-cluster with under 20% of the maximum read count was discarded. The public reads were reprocessed in TCRdb via fastp at Q25 and MiXCR, keeping in-frame beta chains. Identical CDR3 protein sequences are pooled into one entry, listed with their most common genes and DNA. Clone size and V and J calls follow TCRdb, not the original study. This sample lists about 640,000 distinct CDR3 sequences; just under 20% were detected once. In total, the top ten clones hold 0.85% of the sample.

General study outcomes and caveats: When barcode sub-clustering was not used, chimeric consensus sequences inflated TCR diversity, with chimeras reaching as high as 47%. Naive libraries contained spiked-in Jurkat TCR RNA (approximately nine copies' worth), which is not part of the donor repertoire. Spiked-in Jurkat TCR RNA equal to a single cell's worth was reported to be detectable even within 1,100,000 naive CD8 T cells. Modeling estimated about three recovered TCR RNA copies per cell, compared with about ten by digital PCR, which implies roughly 30% capture efficiency. In CMV-specific effector cells, over 97% of molecules were held by clones above 20 RNA copies, whereas under 1% of molecules were held by such clones in naive cells. Highly expanded clone sizes could be underestimated because identical TCR molecules may share a barcode.

The CDR3 runs 14 residues from the cysteine to the phenylalanine. Only CDR3 DNA remains: 42 bases, in frame from the first base. CDR1 LNHDA and CDR2 SQIVND were looked up in the germline V gene (reference sequence). Trimming takes 5 bases from V and 1 base from J, and the germline ends sit 11 bases apart. Points on this clonotype: Its specific antigen is unknown. Base quality data are lacking; no much larger clone is found one base away.

This TCR came from a human donor in good health. Some libraries in this study had Jurkat cell RNA spiked in. Here the chain combines TRBV19 and TRBJ1-1; the D gene identity is not certain. Material: naive CD8+ T cells from blood, with Jurkat cell RNA spiked in. The cell subset or site label on this specimen signifies: FACS-sorted CD8+CD4-CCR7+CD45RA+ naive T cells. The DNA reads TGTGCCAGTAGTCTCAATCCCAGGAACACTGAAGCTTTCTTT. It translates as CASSLNPRNTEAFF.